The 5 T cell receptor beta chains given below trace back to one sample, sequenced in a study of blood T cell repertoires in COVID-19. Produced via immunoSEQ multiplex PCR; TCRdb's table is partial and in-frame only. The repertoire has about 200,000 clones, under 80% of them found once; the top ten carry about a sixth. Sequencing used PBMCs or T cells enriched from blood (not recorded which). The receptor set was obtained from a woman aged 45-65 years with acute COVID-19.

CDR3 loop: CASSLNGDRGQRYGYTF. For the CDR3, the DNA is TGTGCCAGCAGCTTGAATGGGGACAGGGGGCAACGCTATGGCTACACCTTC. The rearrangement joins TRBV5-6 to TRBJ1-2; 12 bases align to TRBD1. V was clipped by 1 base and J by 4 bases; unmatched bases: 8. Germline CDR1 and CDR2: SGHDT and YYEEEE. The CDR3 spans 17 residues.

The gene calls are TRBV5-1 and TRBJ1-4; 8 nucleotides align to TRBD1. Looked up from germline, CDR1 is SGHRS and CDR2 is YFSETQ. J gave up 1 base and V 4 bases, and 3 bases lay outside the gene matches. The CDR3 length is 15 residues. The CDR3 sequence is CASSVDRGTNEKLFF. The CDR3 region has the DNA TGCGCCAGCAGCGTAGACAGGGGAACTAATGAAAAACTGTTTTTT.

The V and J genes are TRBV6-1 and TRBJ2-3; D uncertain. Germline lookup yields CDR1 MNHNS and CDR2 SASEGT. The CDR3 totals 15 residues. Trimming shortened V by 0 bases and J by 6 bases, and 13 bases separated the two germline ends. CDR3 sequence: CASSEAPRLADTQYF. CDR3 in DNA: TGTGCCAGCAGTGAAGCGCCCCGACTGGCGGATACGCAGTATTTT.

The chain recombines TRBV5-1 with TRBJ2-2; D remains unclear. CDR1 and CDR2 from the germline V gene are SGHRS and YFSETQ. V was clipped by 5 bases and J by 0 bases, with 5 bases between them. The CDR3 is 13 residues long. In DNA form, the CDR3 reads TGCGCCAGCAGTACATCGAACACCGGGGAGCTGTTTTTT. Translation gives CASSTSNTGELFF.

In this sample, this clone turned up a few times. V and J are TRBV27 and TRBJ2-5; 16 bases match TRBD2. V shed 4 bases and J 2 bases; nucleotides not matched to a gene: 7. The length of the CDR3 is 18 residues. The germline V gene has CDR1 MNHEY and CDR2 SMNVEV (reference sequence). The CDR3 sequence is CASSSGLAGGPGQETQYF. For the CDR3, the DNA is TGTGCCAGCAGTTCGGGACTAGCGGGGGGGCCAGGGCAAGAGACCCAGTACTTC.